The sequence of this T cell receptor beta chain was determined in a study of shared clonotypes between healthy human individuals. Findings and caveats of the study: Clonotype sharing among donors was expected to depend on sequencing depth.

To note about this clone: Its matching antigen is unknown.

The germline V gene encodes CDR1 SGHTS and CDR2 YDEGEE. CDR3 size: 13 residues. Between the trimmed V and J ends, which lost 1 base and 5 bases, there was a span of 10 bases. The repertoire was sequenced with immunoSEQ multiplex PCR; TCRdb's copy has only in-frame clones and lacks some. The profile shows 1,400,000 or so clones, 98% of them singletons. This chain joins TRBV5-8 and TRBJ2-7; D is perhaps TRBD2 (5 bases). The clonotype was recovered from a man aged 25-40 years in good health. The specimen sequenced was naive CD4+ T cells sorted from blood. Indicated subset: CD45RA+ positively selected. The DNA of the CDR3 is TGTGCCAGCAGCTTGCACTACGGGAACGAGCAGTACTTC. Amino acid sequence: CASSLHYGNEQYF.